This T cell receptor (beta chain) was observed in a study of CD8 T cells in Susac syndrome. General study results and limits: It was acknowledged in the study that the number of individuals who were included in its TCR sequencing and HLA analysis was relatively small.

Patients with Susac syndrome met diagnostic criteria that were recently defined for definite or probable disease. An amount of RNA that ranged from roughly 0.45 to 1 ug was reverse transcribed with random hexamers. Coverage of TCR beta CDR3 amplification by immunoSEQ multiplex PCR extended to 54 Vbeta and 13 Jbeta. From the immunoSEQ multiplex PCR reads, TCRdb called clonotypes with MiXCR, one entry per CDR3 protein. The table records about 120,000 distinct CDR3 sequences, just under 95% of them present only once. Germline-derived CDR1 and CDR2 are MNHNS and SASEGT. The CDR3 loop spans 14 amino acids. V lost 6 bases and J lost 5, with 17 bases in between. Notes on this clonotype: Its antigen is not known.

V and J are TRBV6-1 and TRBJ2-7; possible D gene TRBD1, 6 bases. Sequencing input: CD8+ T cells from PBMCs. The receptor comes from a human donor with Susac syndrome. The CDR3 bases are TGTGCCAGCAGGGAGAACAGGGTAGTCGACGAGCAGTACTTC. It yields the protein CASRENRVVDEQYF.